Below are 12 T cell receptor beta chains sequenced from a single sample in a study of blood T cell repertoires in COVID-19. TCRdb keeps only in-frame clones here, not all; method: immunoSEQ multiplex PCR. Seen here are tens of thousands of clones, around 79% observed once, and the top ten hold about 30%. Material: peripheral blood. Receptors originate from a man in his 60s with active or convalescent COVID-19.

The chain uses TRBV18 and TRBJ2-5; D might be TRBD1 (6 bases). The V gene's germline CDR1 is KGHSH and CDR2 LQKENI. The CDR3 sequence is 15 residues long. Trimming stripped 0 bases from V and 5 bases from J, with 13 bases between. This CDR3 is CASSPPVMQGETQYF. CDR3 DNA sequence: TGTGCCAGCTCACCACCAGTCATGCAGGGGGAGACCCAGTACTTC.

V usage is TRBV19 and J usage is TRBJ1-1, with 7 bases lining up with TRBD1. V was clipped by 4 bases and J by 6 bases; unmatched bases: 11. CDR3 length: 15 residues. The germline V gene has CDR1 LNHDA and CDR2 SQIVND (reference sequence). For the CDR3, the DNA is TGTGCCAGTAGTAGACAGGGTCGGAGTCGGCCTGAAGCTTTCTTT. Protein sequence: CASSRQGRSRPEAFF.

The V call is TRBV19, the J call TRBJ2-3; 7 nucleotides match TRBD2. Germline trimming cut 4 bases from V and 2 bases from J; bases unmatched to any gene: 9. CDR3 length: 16 residues. Germline loops: CDR1 LNHDA, CDR2 SQIVND (reference sequence). CDR3 sequence (DNA): TGTGCCAGTAGTACCCACCCGGGGGGAGACACAGATACGCAGTATTTT. Amino acids: CASSTHPGGDTDTQYF.

This clone was counted at least ten times. V usage is TRBV24-1 and J usage is TRBJ1-1; 7 positions agree with TRBD1. CDR3 length equals 14 residues. V shed 3 bases, J shed 4 bases, and the junction held 4 bases outside the gene matches. CDR1 and CDR2 (germline): KGHDR, SFDVKD. The DNA for the CDR3 is TGTGCCACCAGTGATCCCAACAGGGGCACTGAAGCTTTCTTT. Its translation is CATSDPNRGTEAFF.

V gene TRBV4-1 combines with J gene TRBJ2-5, with 13 bases matching TRBD2. The V and J ends lost 5 bases and 1 base, in that order; junction bases with no gene match: 7. Germline V CDR1 and CDR2: MGHRA, YSYEKL. The CDR3 runs 17 residues. The CDR3 protein is CASSATSGGPGQETQYF. CDR3 nucleotides: TGCGCCAGCAGCGCGACTAGCGGGGGGCCTGGCCAAGAGACCCAGTACTTC.

The genes are TRBV5-4 and TRBJ1-2; D not certain. This CDR3 region has 13 residues. Trimming removed 0 bases at V and 8 bases at J, with 11 bases between. Germline V gene data show CDR1 as SGHNT and CDR2 as YYREEE (reference sequence). As DNA, the CDR3 is TGTGCCAGCAGCTTGGCCGGGGTAGACGGCTACACCTTC. This translates into CASSLAGVDGYTF.

The chain has TRBV18 and TRBJ2-7, with 10 bases lining up with TRBD2. Germline trimming cut 6 bases from V and 3 bases from J; bases unmatched to any gene: 8. The CDR3 is made up of 15 amino acids. Germline CDR1 and CDR2: KGHSH and LQKENI. The CDR3 spells CASSPEREGFYEQYF. DNA for the CDR3: TGTGCCAGCTCTCCGGAGCGGGAGGGCTTCTACGAGCAGTACTTC.

The chain recombines TRBV5-1 with TRBJ1-4, with D possibly matching TRBD1 (5 bases). With 1 base removed from V and 7 bases from J, the gap between germline ends came to 8 bases. The CDR3 sequence is 13 residues long. Germline V lookup: CDR1 SGHRS, CDR2 YFSETQ. CDR3 sequence (DNA): TGCGCCAGCAGCTTGACGGGGGGTGAAAAACTGTTTTTT. Its translation: CASSLTGGEKLFF.

The sample holds a few counts of this clone. The chain has TRBV10-1 and TRBJ2-7; TRBD1 matches 9 bases. The V and J ends lost 6 bases and 4 bases, in that order; junction bases with no gene match: 10. This CDR3 spans 15 amino acids. CDR1 is WNHNN, CDR2 SYGVQD, per germline (reference sequence). The CDR3 reads CASSGSGTGIYEQYF. CDR3 DNA sequence: TGCGCCAGCAGCGGATCCGGGACAGGGATTTACGAGCAGTACTTC.

The rearrangement links TRBV18 to TRBJ1-2; possible D gene TRBD1, 5 bases. Germline values: CDR1 KGHSH, CDR2 LQKENI. CDR3 length equals 15 residues. With 2 bases removed from V and 4 bases from J, the gap between germline ends came to 14 bases. In nucleotides, the CDR3 is TGTGCCAGCTCACCAAGTGCAGGGCCGGGCTATGGCTACACCTTC. It yields the protein CASSPSAGPGYGYTF.

This rearrangement joins TRBV18 to TRBJ2-7, with 8 bases that match TRBD1. Germline assignment: CDR1 KGHSH and CDR2 LQKENI. V shed 9 bases and J 1 base; nucleotides not matched to a gene: 11. The CDR3 is 15 residues long. Here the CDR3 reads CASSNRGTVSYEQYF. The CDR3 nucleotides are TGTGCCAGTTCAAACAGGGGGACCGTTTCCTACGAGCAGTACTTC.

V is TRBV2 and J is TRBJ1-2; the D gene is possibly TRBD1 (6 bases). Per the germline V gene, CDR1 is SNHLY and CDR2 is FYNNEI. V lost 5 bases and J lost 0, with 13 bases in between. The CDR3 spans 15 residues. DNA of the CDR3: TGTGCCAGCAGTCGTCAAGGGGGAGCTAACTATGGCTACACCTTC. Translation: CASSRQGGANYGYTF.